This T cell receptor beta chain was profiled in a study of T-cell memory formation after mild COVID-19. The overall study: The TCR clusters were mostly specific to one donor. Points from the study as a whole: Still unconfirmed is whether the second-wave clones peaking on day 37 recognized SARS-CoV-2. CD4+ bias marked clones expanding day 15 to 37, unlike balanced contracting clones.

The V gene's germline CDR1 is SGHVS and CDR2 FQNEAQ. CDR3 length: 13 residues. This clonotype was seen only a few times. Its antigen is still unknown. TCRdb independently ran MiXCR on the 5' RACE reads; one entry per CDR3 protein. This sample carries about 560,000 distinct CDR3 sequences, roughly 17% of them seen once, and the ten largest clones take 8.1%. The receptor was isolated from an adult woman who had mild COVID-19 (a few samples of this study predate the infection). Cell type and time point are not known. The chain carries TRBV7-8 and TRBJ1-2; no clear D gene. Sequencing was done on a sample of PBMCs or a T cell subset sorted from them (not recorded which). The CDR3 region has the DNA TGTTCATTACTGGCCGGCGGGAGCTATGGCTACACCTTC. Protein: CSLLAGGSYGYTF.